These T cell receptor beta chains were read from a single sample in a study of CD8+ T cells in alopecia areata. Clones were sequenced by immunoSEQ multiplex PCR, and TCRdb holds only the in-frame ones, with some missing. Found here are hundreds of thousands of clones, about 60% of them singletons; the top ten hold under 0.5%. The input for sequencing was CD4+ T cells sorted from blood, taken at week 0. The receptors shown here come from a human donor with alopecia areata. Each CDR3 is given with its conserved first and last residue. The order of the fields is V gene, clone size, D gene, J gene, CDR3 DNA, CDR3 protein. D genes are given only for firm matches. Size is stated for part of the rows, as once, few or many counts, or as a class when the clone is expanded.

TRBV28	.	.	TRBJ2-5	TGTGCCAGCAGTTTAAGTGTACAAGAGACCCAGTACTTC	CASSLSVQETQYF
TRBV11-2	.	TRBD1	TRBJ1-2	TGTGCCAGCAGCGGGGACAGCCCCTATGGCTACACCTTC	CASSGDSPYGYTF
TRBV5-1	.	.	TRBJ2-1	TGCGCCAGCAGCCCGGGGGGCGCCTACAATGAGCAGTTCTTC	CASSPGGAYNEQFF
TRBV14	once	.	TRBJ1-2	TGTGCCAGCAGTTTGGTCGGACTACACAGGGGCTACACCTTC	CASSLVGLHRGYTF
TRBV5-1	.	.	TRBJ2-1	TGCGCCAGCAGCTTGGCACAGGGCAAGAATGAGCAGTTCTTC	CASSLAQGKNEQFF
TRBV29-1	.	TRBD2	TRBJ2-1	TGCAGCGTTACCCACCGACTAGCGGAGAACAATGAGCAGTTCTTC	CSVTHRLAENNEQFF
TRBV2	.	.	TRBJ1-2	TGTGCCAGCAGGAGGGAGGACTATGGCTACACCTTC	CASRREDYGYTF
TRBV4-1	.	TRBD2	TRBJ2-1	TGCGCCAGCAGCCAAGATATGGGACGTGGGACTAGCATGGATGAGCAGTTCTTC	CASSQDMGRGTSMDEQFF
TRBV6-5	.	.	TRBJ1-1	TGTGCCAGCGAAGGGAACACTGAAGCTTTCTTT	CASEGNTEAFF
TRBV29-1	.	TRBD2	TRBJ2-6	TGCAGCGTTGGCCCCTCGGGAGGAGGAGCCAACGTCCTGACTTTC	CSVGPSGGGANVLTF
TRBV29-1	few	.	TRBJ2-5	TGCAGCGTTGCTTTGCGACAGCAAGAGACCCAGTACTTC	CSVALRQQETQYF
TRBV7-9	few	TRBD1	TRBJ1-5	TGTGCCAGCAGCTTGGGACAGGGGGCGGTTCAGCCCCAGCATTTT	CASSLGQGAVQPQHF
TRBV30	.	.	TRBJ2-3	TGTGCCTGGAGCCCAGGGGACATCCTCAGCACAGATACGCAGTATTTT	CAWSPGDILSTDTQYF
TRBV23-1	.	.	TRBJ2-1	TGCGCCAGCAGTCAAGGCCCAGGAAGCTCCTACAATGAGCAGTTCTTC	CASSQGPGSSYNEQFF
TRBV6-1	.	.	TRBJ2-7	TGTGCCAGCAGTGATGGGCGGAAAGGGGGCTACGAGCAGTACTTC	CASSDGRKGGYEQYF
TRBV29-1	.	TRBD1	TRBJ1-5	TGCAGCGTCCCAAACCGGGACAGGGTCAATCAGCCCCAGCATTTT	CSVPNRDRVNQPQHF
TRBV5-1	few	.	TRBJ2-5	TGCGCCAGCAGCCTGAGGGCCGCCGGTAGGCAAGAGACCCAGTACTTC	CASSLRAAGRQETQYF
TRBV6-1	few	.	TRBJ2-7	TGTGCCAGCAGTGAGCAGGTCCCCTACGAGCAGTACTTC	CASSEQVPYEQYF
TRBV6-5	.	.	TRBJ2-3	TGTGCCAGCAATCGGGGTAGCACAGATACGCAGTATTTT	CASNRGSTDTQYF
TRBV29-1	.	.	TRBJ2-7	TGCAGCGTTGCACAGGGACCCTACGAGCAGTACTTC	CSVAQGPYEQYF
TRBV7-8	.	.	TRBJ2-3	TGTGCCAGCAGCTTATCTCAATTTTTCCCAGATACGCAGTATTTT	CASSLSQFFPDTQYF
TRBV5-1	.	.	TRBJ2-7	TGCGCCAGCAGCCGACTAGGGCATGGGAGCGACGAGCAGTACTTC	CASSRLGHGSDEQYF
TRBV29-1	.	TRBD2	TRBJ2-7	TGCAGCGTGACGACTAGCGGACCCTACGAGCAGTACTTC	CSVTTSGPYEQYF
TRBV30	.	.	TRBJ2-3	TGTGCCTGGAGTGTATCCAAGGGTACGCAGTATTTT	CAWSVSKGTQYF
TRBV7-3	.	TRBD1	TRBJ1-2	TGTGCCAGCAGCCCGGACAGGGACTATGGCTACACCTTC	CASSPDRDYGYTF
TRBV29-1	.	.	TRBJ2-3	TGCAGCGTTGATTCTATGGCGGGCCCTAGCACAGATACGCAGTATTTT	CSVDSMAGPSTDTQYF
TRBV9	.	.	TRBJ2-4	TGTGCCAGCAGCGTAGCCATTGGGAACATTCAGTACTTC	CASSVAIGNIQYF
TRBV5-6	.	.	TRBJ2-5	TGTGCCAGCAGCTTGTCACCTCAAGAGACCCAGTACTTC	CASSLSPQETQYF
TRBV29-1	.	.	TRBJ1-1	TGCAGCGTTGTCCCTATACAGGGAGAATTGATCGAAGCTTTCTTT	CSVVPIQGELIEAFF
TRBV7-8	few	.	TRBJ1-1	TGTGCCAGCAGCTGGTCAGCCGGAATGAACACTGAAGCTTTCTTT	CASSWSAGMNTEAFF
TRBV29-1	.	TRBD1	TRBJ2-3	TGCAGCGTTCAGAGGGCGACAGGGACCACAGATACGCAGTATTTT	CSVQRATGTTDTQYF
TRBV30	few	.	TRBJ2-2	TGTGCCTGGATTCGCAGGAACTGGATTACCGGGGAGCTGTTTTTT	CAWIRRNWITGELFF
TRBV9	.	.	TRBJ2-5	TGTGCCAGCGCCGCAGGGCTCCAAGAGACCCAGTACTTC	CASAAGLQETQYF
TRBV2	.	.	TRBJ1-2	TGTGCCAGCAGTGGTTACGGGGGCCGGAACTATGGCTACACCTTC	CASSGYGGRNYGYTF
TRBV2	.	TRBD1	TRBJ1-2	TGTGCCAGCAGCTACATGGGACAGGGGCGCTATGGCTACACCTTC	CASSYMGQGRYGYTF
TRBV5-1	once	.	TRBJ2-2	TGCGCCAGCAGCTTGGGAGGACACGACACCGGGGAGCTGTTTTTT	CASSLGGHDTGELFF
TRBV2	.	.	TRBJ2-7	TGTGCCGGGGCCAGCGAGCCCCCCTACGAGCAGTACTTC	CAGASEPPYEQYF
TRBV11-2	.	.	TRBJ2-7	TGTGCCAGCAGCTTGGCAACAGCCCCGCAGTACTTC	CASSLATAPQYF
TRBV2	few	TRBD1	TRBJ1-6	TGTGCCACAGGCGGGACAGCTGATTCACCCCTCCACTTT	CATGGTADSPLHF
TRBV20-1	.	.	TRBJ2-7	TGCAGTGCTAGTCGTAGCTACGAGCAGTACTTC	CSASRSYEQYF
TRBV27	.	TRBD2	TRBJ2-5	TGTGCCAGCAGTCAGCGGGGCGGGAGTCCCCAAGAGACCCAGTACTTC	CASSQRGGSPQETQYF
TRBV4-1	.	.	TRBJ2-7	TGCGCCAGCAGCCAAACCAGCACGGGGACCTACGAGCAGTACTTC	CASSQTSTGTYEQYF
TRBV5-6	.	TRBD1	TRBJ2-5	TGTGCCAGCAGTGACAGGGGGCAAGAGACCCAGTACTTC	CASSDRGQETQYF
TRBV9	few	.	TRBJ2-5	TGTGCCAGCAGCCCCACGTGGGGTCCCCAAGAGACCCAGTACTTC	CASSPTWGPQETQYF
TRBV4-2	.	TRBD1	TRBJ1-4	TGTGCCAGCAGCAGTGGGACAGGGGGTAATGAAAAACTGTTTTTT	CASSSGTGGNEKLFF
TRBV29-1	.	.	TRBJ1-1	TGCAGCGTTGAAGGGGAGCGGGGCGTAGGCACTGAAGCTTTCTTT	CSVEGERGVGTEAFF
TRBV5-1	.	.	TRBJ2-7	TGCGCCAGCAGCTTCCAAACAGGACGCGAGCAGTACTTC	CASSFQTGREQYF
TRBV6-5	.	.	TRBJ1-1	TGTGCCAGCAGCTTGCAGGGGTTGGCTGAAGCTTTCTTT	CASSLQGLAEAFF
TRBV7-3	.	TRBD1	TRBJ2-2	TGTGCCAGCAGCACCAGGACAGGGAACACCGGGGAGCTGTTTTTT	CASSTRTGNTGELFF
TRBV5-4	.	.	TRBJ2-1	TGTGCCAGCAGCTTGTGGCTAGGGAGAAGTGAGCAGTTCTTC	CASSLWLGRSEQFF
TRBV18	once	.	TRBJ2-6	TGTGCCAGCTCACCACAGGGTACCGGGGCCAACGTCCTGACTTTC	CASSPQGTGANVLTF
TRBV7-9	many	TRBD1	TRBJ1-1	TGTGCCAGCAGCCCACGACAGGGCCCGAACACTGAAGCTTTCTTT	CASSPRQGPNTEAFF
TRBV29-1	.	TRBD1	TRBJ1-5	TGCAGCGTTGTACCAGGGGGCAACAATCAGCCCCAGCATTTT	CSVVPGGNNQPQHF
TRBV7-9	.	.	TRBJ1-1	TGTGCCAGCAGCGATAGTTCGGGTGAAGCTTTCTTT	CASSDSSGEAFF